In this sample, the clone carrying this TCR beta chain turned up a few times. Its target is not known. Its ends do not fully match the called genes, so a read error is possible. This sample is part of a study of T cells in Graves' hyperthyroidism and ophthalmopathy. Study-level points and caveats: Most thyroid clonotypes expanded above 0.001 appeared in blood too.

Researchers took RNA transcripts and amplified the TCR beta CDR3 regions from them. In the first-round RT-PCR of the TCR CDR3, the HTBI primer set was used. TCRdb reprocessed the multiplex PCR reads via MiXCR and lists one record per CDR3 protein. The sample shows about 130,000 distinct CDR3 sequences, about 20% of them seen only once. Germline V gene data show CDR1 as MGHDK and CDR2 as SYGVNS. This CDR3 contains 14 residues. The clonotype comes from a woman aged 45-59 years with Graves' hyperthyroidism that later progressed to Graves' ophthalmopathy. The J gene is TRBJ1-5, the V gene TRBV25-1, with a weak D call TRBD1 (5 bases). Specimen: blood. The DNA for the CDR3 is TGTGCCAGCAGTGAATTGGGGGGGATCAGCCCCCGGCATTTT. It is translated as CASSELGGISPRHF.